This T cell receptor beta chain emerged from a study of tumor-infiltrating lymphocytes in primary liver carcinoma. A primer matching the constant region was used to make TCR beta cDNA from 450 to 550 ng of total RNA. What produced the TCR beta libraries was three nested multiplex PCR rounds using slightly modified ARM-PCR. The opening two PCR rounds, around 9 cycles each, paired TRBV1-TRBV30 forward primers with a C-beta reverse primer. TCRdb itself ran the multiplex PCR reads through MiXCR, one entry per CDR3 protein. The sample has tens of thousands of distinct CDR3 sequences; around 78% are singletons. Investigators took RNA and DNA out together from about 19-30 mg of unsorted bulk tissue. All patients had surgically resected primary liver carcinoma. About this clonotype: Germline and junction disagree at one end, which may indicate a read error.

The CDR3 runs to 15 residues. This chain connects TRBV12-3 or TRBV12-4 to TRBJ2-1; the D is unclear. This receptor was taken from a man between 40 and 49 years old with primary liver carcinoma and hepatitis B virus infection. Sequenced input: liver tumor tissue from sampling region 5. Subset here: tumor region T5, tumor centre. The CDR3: CSSILAGASYNEQFF. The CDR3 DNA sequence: TGTTCCAGCATCTTAGCAGGCGCGTCCTACAATGAGCAGTTCTTC.